Listed below are T cell receptor beta chains from one sample, sequenced in a study of blood T cell repertoires in COVID-19. The method was immunoSEQ multiplex PCR; TCRdb's version includes in-frame clones alone and lacks a portion of them. The sample includes tens of thousands of clones, 82% seen only once; the top ten take around 32%. The material sequenced was peripheral blood. These receptors were collected from a human donor in a cohort sampled during active COVID-19. The conserved cysteine and the conserved F or W are not part of the CDR3 here.

>TRBV19
ASSMDGVWDEQF
>TRBV7-9
ASSLGLSTEAF
>TRBV6-2/TRBV6-3
ASSLLPPGTGGGYT
>TRBV5-3
ARSPRCWGAVNTEAF
>TRBV9
ASSVRTTNTEAF
>TRBV6-4
ASSPGASGTYEQY
>TRBV19
ASSIKGGGYEQY
>TRBV7-2
ASSLMPASGDEQF
>TRBV19
ASSTQTGTGVYEQY
>TRBV5-5
ASSMTSATFYEQY
>TRBV5-1
ASSSGTAFFNEQF
>TRBV7-2
ASSLDRVAGYT
>TRBV10-3
AIWSPGQAYEQY
>TRBV5-8
ASSLADRGNQPQH
>TRBV18
ASSAGSGAQSGYT
>TRBV28
ASSQNLNTEAF
>TRBV6-6
ASIPGTGFYEQY
>TRBV2
ASGVSIAESSYNEQF
>TRBV6-5
ASSYSRWGSETQY
>TRBV27
ASSPGQGGSYEQY